A single sample is the source of the 5 T cell receptor beta chains below, sequenced in a study of T cell responses to AZD1222 COVID-19 vaccine. The table came from immunoSEQ multiplex PCR; TCRdb's copy has only in-frame clones and leaves some out. In total, the table holds about 140,000 clones. The sample comprised peripheral blood. These receptors were collected from an adult in good health.

This chain joins TRBV3-1 (or the pseudogene TRBV3-2) and TRBJ1-1, with TRBD1 matching 7 bases. Germline loops: CDR1 LGHDT, CDR2 YNNKEL (reference sequence). Trimming removed 2 bases from V and 10 bases from J; junction bases left unmatched: 7. The CDR3 has 13 residues. The CDR3 coding sequence is TGTGCCAGCAGCCAACCTGGGACAGTTGGAGCTTTCTTT. This sequence encodes CASSQPGTVGAFF.

The V and J genes are TRBV19 and TRBJ1-5; D not certain. Trimming pared 7 bases from V and 1 base from J, leaving 11 bases between. The CDR3 contains 14 residues. Germline V gene lookup returns CDR1 LNHDA and CDR2 SQIVND (reference sequence). CDR3 nucleotides: TGTGCCAGTACCCCGGGCGTCAGCAATCAGCCCCAGCATTTT. Protein product: CASTPGVSNQPQHF.

The genes are TRBV12-3 or TRBV12-4 and TRBJ2-7, with D unclear. CDR3 length: 13 amino acids. V lost 5 bases to trimming and J lost 0 bases, with 8 bases between them. The CDR3 sequence: CASSLGPSYEQYF. CDR3 DNA: TGTGCCAGCAGTCTGGGCCCCTCCTACGAGCAGTACTTC.

The chain couples TRBV12-3 or TRBV12-4 to TRBJ1-2; possibly TRBD1 for D (5 bases). The CDR3 runs 11 residues. V lost 6 bases and J lost 8, with 10 bases in between. The CDR3 nucleotides read TGTGCCAGCAGCAAAGGGGCGGGCTACACCTTC. Its translation is CASSKGAGYTF.

The V call is TRBV3-1 (or the pseudogene TRBV3-2), the J call TRBJ1-6; unclear D gene. The CDR3 is made up of 13 amino acids. Trimming left V 2 bases short and J 10 bases short, with 9 bases between. Germline-derived CDR1 and CDR2 are LGHDT and YNNKEL (reference sequence). CDR3 sequence reads: CASSQRVRSPLHF. In nucleotides, the CDR3 is TGTGCCAGCAGCCAAAGGGTACGGTCACCCCTCCACTTT.